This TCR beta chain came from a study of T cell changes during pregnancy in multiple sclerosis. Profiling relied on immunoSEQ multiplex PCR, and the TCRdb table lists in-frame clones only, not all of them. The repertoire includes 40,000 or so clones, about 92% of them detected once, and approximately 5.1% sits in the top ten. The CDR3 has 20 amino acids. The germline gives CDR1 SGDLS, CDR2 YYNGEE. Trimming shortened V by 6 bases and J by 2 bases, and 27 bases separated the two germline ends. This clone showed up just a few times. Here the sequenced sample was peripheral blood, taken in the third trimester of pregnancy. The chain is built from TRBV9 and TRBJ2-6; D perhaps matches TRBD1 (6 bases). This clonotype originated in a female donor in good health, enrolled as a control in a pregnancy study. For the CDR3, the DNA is TGTGCCAGCACCTCTACCGGGACACCAATTGTGGAGACTGGGGCCAACGTCCTGACTTTC. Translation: CASTSTGTPIVETGANVLTF.